Here is one T cell receptor beta chain with its context. This record comes from a study of T-cell reconstitution after alpha-beta-depleted transplantation in children. TCRbeta library preparation incorporated unique molecular identifiers. Each CDR3 protein gets one entry after TCRdb re-called the PCR reads with MiXCR. Among some 240,000 distinct CDR3 sequences, approximately 9.7% were seen once, and the ten largest hold approximately 4.7%. V was trimmed by 6 bases and J by 4 bases, leaving 12 bases between them. Germline V gives CDR1 MNHNS, CDR2 SASEGT. The CDR3 sequence is 14 residues long. Specimen: PBMCs from the stem cell graft donor, collected from the stem cell graft. The TCR comes from a human donor who donated a stem cell graft to a child with SCID. The genes are TRBV6-1 and TRBJ2-2; D call uncertain. The CDR3 region is CASRPRTSTGELFF. The DNA for the CDR3 is TGTGCCAGCAGGCCACGTACCTCCACCGGGGAGCTGTTTTTT.